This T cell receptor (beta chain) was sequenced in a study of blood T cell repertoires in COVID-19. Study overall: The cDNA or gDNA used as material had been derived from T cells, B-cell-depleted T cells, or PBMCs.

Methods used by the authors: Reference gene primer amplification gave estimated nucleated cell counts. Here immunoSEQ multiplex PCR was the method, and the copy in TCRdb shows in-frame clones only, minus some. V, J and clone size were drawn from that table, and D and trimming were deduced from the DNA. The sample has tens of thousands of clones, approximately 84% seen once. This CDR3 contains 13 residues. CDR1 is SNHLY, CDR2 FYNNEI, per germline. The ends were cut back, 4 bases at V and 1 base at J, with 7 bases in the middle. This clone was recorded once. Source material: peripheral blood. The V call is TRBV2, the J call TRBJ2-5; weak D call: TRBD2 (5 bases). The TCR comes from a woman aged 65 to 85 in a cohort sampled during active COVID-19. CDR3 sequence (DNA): TGTGCCAGCAGTGGACTAACCCAAGAGACCCAGTACTTC. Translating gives CASSGLTQETQYF. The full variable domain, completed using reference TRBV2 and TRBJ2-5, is EPEVTQTPSHQVTQMGQEVILRCVPISNHLYFYWYRQILGQKVEFLVSFYNNEISEKSEIFDDQFSVERPDGSNFTLKIRSTKLEDSAMYFCASSGLTQETQYFGPGTRLLVL.